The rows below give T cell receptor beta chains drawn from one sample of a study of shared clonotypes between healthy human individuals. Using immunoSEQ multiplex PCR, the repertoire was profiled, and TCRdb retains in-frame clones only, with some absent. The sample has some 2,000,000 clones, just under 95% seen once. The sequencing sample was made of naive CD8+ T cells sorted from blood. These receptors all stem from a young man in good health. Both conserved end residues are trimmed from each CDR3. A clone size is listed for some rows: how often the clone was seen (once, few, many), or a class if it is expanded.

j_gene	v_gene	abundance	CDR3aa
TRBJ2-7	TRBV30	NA	ASEGGA
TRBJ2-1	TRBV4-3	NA	ASSQDVGLAGGPIDEQF
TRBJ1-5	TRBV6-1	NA	ASSMLEINQPQH
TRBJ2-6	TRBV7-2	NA	ATLSDRSSSGANVLT
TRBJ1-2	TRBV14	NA	ASSPKGGENVGGYT
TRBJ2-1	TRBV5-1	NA	ASSLETDPYNEQF
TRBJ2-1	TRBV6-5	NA	ASSYGGIGSNEQF
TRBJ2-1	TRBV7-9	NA	ASSPGTSGGSSYNEQF
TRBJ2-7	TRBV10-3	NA	AISDWTVQDEQY
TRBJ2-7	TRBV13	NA	ASSHRDSRYEQY
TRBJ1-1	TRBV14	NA	ASSQVPGRLPYTEAF
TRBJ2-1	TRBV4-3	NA	ASSQDETGRETDEQF
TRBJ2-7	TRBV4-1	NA	ASSERQGTHEQY
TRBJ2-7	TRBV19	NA	ASSLDGNEQY
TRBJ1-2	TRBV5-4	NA	ASSSPWLDGYT
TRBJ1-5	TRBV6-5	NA	ASSYSKNQPQH
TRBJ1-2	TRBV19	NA	ASSRQGLNYGYT
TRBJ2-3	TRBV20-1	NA	SAPWGDTQY
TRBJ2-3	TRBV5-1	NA	ASSSSVFVVSSDTQY
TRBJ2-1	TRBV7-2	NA	ASSDWTDNEQF
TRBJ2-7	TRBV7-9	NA	ASSFVDGVAIEQY
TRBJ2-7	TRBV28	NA	ASSSRVTGVEQY
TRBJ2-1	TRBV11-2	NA	ASSLAPGLDFYNEQF
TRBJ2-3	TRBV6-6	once	ASTSGLAGLTDTQY
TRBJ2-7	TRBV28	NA	ASSGLVSSYEQY
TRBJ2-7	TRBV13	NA	ASSSRGSQDEQY
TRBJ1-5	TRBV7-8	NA	ASSHLQGFQPQH
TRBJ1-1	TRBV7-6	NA	ASGQYRDTEAF
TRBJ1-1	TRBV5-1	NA	ASSLQQGRNTEAF
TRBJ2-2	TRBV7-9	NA	ASSSWGGGTYGGELF
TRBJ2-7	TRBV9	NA	ASSTGTGYDEQY
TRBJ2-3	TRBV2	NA	ASTGGPVDTQY
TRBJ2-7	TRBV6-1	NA	ASSDNPYEQY
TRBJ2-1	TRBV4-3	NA	ASSLTSGRFQF
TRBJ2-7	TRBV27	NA	ASSWVGGSYEQY
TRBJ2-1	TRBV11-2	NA	ASSYYNHEQF
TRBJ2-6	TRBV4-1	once	ASSPQVSGANVLT
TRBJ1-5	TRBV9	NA	ASSVGWSNQPQH
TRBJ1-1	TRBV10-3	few	AIGGGQGANTEAF
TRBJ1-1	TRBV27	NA	ASSLYGPGQGNTEAF
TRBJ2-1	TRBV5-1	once	ASSLSGSAYNEQF